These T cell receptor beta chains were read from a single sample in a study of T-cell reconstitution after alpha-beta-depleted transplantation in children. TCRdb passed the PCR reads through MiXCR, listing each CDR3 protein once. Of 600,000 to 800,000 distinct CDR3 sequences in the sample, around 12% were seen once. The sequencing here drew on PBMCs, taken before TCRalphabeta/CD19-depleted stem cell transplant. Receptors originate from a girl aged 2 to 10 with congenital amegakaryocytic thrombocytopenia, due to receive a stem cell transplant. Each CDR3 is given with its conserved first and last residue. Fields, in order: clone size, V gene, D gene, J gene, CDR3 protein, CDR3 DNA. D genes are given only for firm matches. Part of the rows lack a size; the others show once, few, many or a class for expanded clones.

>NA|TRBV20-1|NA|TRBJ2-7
CSASPLGKQYF
TGCAGTGCTAGCCCCCTAGGCAAGCAGTACTTC
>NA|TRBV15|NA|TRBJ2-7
CATSISVDRAYEQYF
TGTGCCACCAGCATCTCGGTTGACAGAGCCTACGAGCAGTACTTC
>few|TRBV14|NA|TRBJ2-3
CASSQDITTDTQYF
TGTGCCAGCAGCCAAGATATCACCACAGATACGCAGTATTTT
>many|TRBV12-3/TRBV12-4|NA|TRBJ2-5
CASTSAEETQYF
TGTGCCAGCACTAGCGCAGAAGAGACCCAGTACTTC
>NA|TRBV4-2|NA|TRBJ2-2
CASSQDGVEQYGTGELFF
TGTGCCAGCAGCCAAGATGGGGTAGAGCAGTACGGTACCGGGGAGCTGTTTTTT
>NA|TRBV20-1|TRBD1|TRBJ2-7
CSATNLDRSLSYEQYF
TGCAGTGCCACCAACCTGGACAGGTCCCTCTCCTACGAGCAGTACTTC
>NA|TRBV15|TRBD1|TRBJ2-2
CATRFTGAGELFF
TGTGCCACCAGATTCACAGGGGCCGGGGAGCTGTTTTTT
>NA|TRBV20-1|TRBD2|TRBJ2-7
CSASHRDYLLGEQYF
TGCAGTGCAAGTCACCGGGACTATCTTCTCGGGGAGCAGTACTTC
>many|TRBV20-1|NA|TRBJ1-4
CSAFDGGMSEKLFF
TGCAGTGCTTTTGACGGGGGAATGAGTGAAAAACTGTTTTTT
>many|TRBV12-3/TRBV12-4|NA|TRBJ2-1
CASSLWESSYNEQFF
TGTGCCAGCAGTTTATGGGAGTCCTCCTACAATGAGCAGTTCTTC
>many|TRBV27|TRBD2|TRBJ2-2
CASSLWASGSNTGELFF
TGTGCCAGCAGTTTATGGGCTAGCGGGAGTAACACCGGGGAGCTGTTTTTT
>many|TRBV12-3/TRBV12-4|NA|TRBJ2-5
CASQGLGAETQYF
TGTGCCTCTCAAGGGCTCGGTGCGGAGACCCAGTACTTC
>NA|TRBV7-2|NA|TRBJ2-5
CASSLASALETQYF
TGTGCCAGCAGCTTAGCAAGTGCCTTAGAGACCCAGTACTTC
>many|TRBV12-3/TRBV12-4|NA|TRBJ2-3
CASSLLAPRGTDTQYF
TGTGCCAGCAGTTTACTAGCCCCCAGAGGGACAGATACGCAGTATTTT
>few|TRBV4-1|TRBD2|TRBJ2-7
CASSKEPGTSGRGLTYEQYF
TGCGCCAGCAGCAAGGAACCCGGGACTAGCGGTAGAGGGTTAACCTACGAGCAGTACTTC
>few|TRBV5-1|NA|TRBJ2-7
CASSLAKAVAAYEQYF
TGCGCCAGCAGCTTGGCCAAGGCAGTAGCAGCCTACGAGCAGTACTTC
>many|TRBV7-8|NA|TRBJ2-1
CASSTDSGTSYNEQFF
TGTGCCAGCAGCACCGATAGCGGAACCTCCTACAATGAGCAGTTCTTC
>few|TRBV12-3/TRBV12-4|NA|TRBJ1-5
CASSQSGPQHF
TGTGCCAGCTCCCAATCCGGGCCCCAGCATTTT
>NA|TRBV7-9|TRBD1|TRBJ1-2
CASSLGRRQGFYGDTF
TGTGCCAGCAGCTTAGGCAGGCGACAGGGATTTTATGGCGACACCTTC
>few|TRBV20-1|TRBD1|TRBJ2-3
CSARPFGTGTQYF
TGCAGTGCTAGACCGTTTGGGACAGGAACGCAGTATTTT